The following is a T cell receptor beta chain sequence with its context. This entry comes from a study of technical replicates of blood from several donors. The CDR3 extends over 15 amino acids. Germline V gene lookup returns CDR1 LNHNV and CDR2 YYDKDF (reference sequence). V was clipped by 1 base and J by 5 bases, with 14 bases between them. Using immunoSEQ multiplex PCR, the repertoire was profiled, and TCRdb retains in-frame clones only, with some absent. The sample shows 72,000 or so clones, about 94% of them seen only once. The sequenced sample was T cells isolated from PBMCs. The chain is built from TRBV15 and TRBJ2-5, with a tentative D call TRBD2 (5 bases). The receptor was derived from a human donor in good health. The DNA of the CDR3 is TGTGCCACCAGCAGAGGGGTGGGAGAGACGGAGACCCAGTACTTC. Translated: CATSRGVGETETQYF. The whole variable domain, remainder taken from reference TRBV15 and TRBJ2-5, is DAMVIQNPRYQVTQFGKPVTLSCSQTLNHNVMYWYQQKSSQAPKLLFHYYDKDFNNEADTPDNFQSRRPNTSFCFLDIRSPGLGDTAMYLCATSRGVGETETQYFGPGTRLLVL.